This T cell receptor (beta chain) appears in the sequencing data of a study of blood T cell repertoires in COVID-19. Study as a whole: Sample material is recorded as cDNA or gDNA derived from T cells, B-cell-depleted T cells, or PBMCs.

Looked up from germline, CDR1 is MNHEY and CDR2 is SMNVEV (reference sequence). The CDR3 is 11 amino acids. V was shortened by 5 bases and J by 6 bases, with 8 bases between the two germline ends. Measured with immunoSEQ multiplex PCR; TCRdb has only the in-frame clones, and not every one. The sample records about 190,000 clones, roughly 86% being singletons. The study drew participants aged 18 to 89 years from 20 to 30 US areas. Assignments of participants to cohorts depended upon their own reported clinical history. Sequences were obtained from PBMCs or T cells enriched from blood (not recorded which). The TCR was taken from a man aged 35 to 55 with acute COVID-19. The rearrangement uses TRBV27 and TRBJ2-7, with D maybe TRBD2 (5 bases). CDR3 nucleotide sequence: TGTGCCAGCAGTGAGGGCGGCGAGCAGTACTTC. Protein: CASSEGGEQYF.